The clone carrying this TCR beta chain was detected only once. The antigen remains undetermined. Method: immunoSEQ multiplex PCR; TCRdb's copy keeps in-frame clones and lacks some. Altogether some 120,000 clones are present, approximately 93% being singletons, with the ten largest covering approximately 3%. The sample is drawn from a study of T cell responses to AZD1222 COVID-19 vaccine. General observations from the study: Per reports, nearly half of all spike-specific TCRs target regions that are unmutated in variants. Females outnumbered males among donors, who were mostly white British; clonal diversity was possibly underestimated. The study found vaccine-associated CD4 TCRs spanning spike, dominant at 160-218 and 743-854. Seropositive at baseline were only a handful of AZD1222 recipients.

V lost 4 bases and J 7 bases, leaving 11 bases between the germline ends. This CDR3 spans 13 amino acids. Germline-derived CDR1 and CDR2 are LNHDA and SQIVND (reference sequence). The source of this sequence is an adult in good health. The chain uses TRBV19 and TRBJ2-1; perhaps TRBD2 as D (5 bases). Here the sequenced sample was peripheral blood, taken on day 0 of AZD1222 vaccination. The CDR3 region has the DNA TGTGCCAGTAGTACCTCACCGGGGAATGAGCAGTTCTTC. Residues: CASSTSPGNEQFF.